The 12 T cell receptor beta chains given below trace back to one sample, sequenced in a study of PD-1 blockade in classical Hodgkin lymphoma. Patients all relapsed after autologous stem cell transplantation, and there was variation in brentuximab vedotin exposure. Assay used: immunoSEQ multiplex PCR; TCRdb lists only in-frame clones, some missing. Of around 42,000 clones in the sample, over 55% are singletons; the top ten hold 3%. Sequenced here: peripheral blood mononuclear cells (PBMCs), sampled at baseline. The receptors stem from a human donor with classical Hodgkin lymphoma.

The chain uses TRBV4-3 and TRBJ2-1; D ambiguous. The V end was cut by 0 bases, the J end by 0 bases, with 9 bases between. This CDR3 has 16 residues. CDR1 is LGHNA, CDR2 YSLEER, per germline. Here the CDR3 reads CASSQDTYSSYNEQFF. The CDR3 DNA reads TGCGCCAGCAGCCAAGACACCTATAGCTCCTACAATGAGCAGTTCTTC.

J is TRBJ2-1 and V is TRBV20-1, with TRBD2 matching 7 bases. This CDR3 contains 11 residues. CDR1 and CDR2 (germline): DFQATT, SNEGSKA (reference sequence). V shed 2 bases, J shed 16 bases, and the junction held 8 bases outside the gene matches. CDR3 in DNA: TGCAGTGCTAGACCCCTAGCGGATTTTTTCTTC. This translates into CSARPLADFFF.

The chain employs TRBV7-9 and TRBJ2-3; 7 bases match TRBD2. Unmatched junction bases numbered 3, after V lost 2 bases and J lost 4 bases. Germline CDR1 is SEHNR and CDR2 is FQNEAQ (reference sequence). This CDR3 is built from 14 residues. DNA for the CDR3: TGTGCCAGCAGCTTACTCCGGGAGGCAGATACGCAGTATTTT. It encodes CASSLLREADTQYF.

The chain combines TRBV28 with TRBJ2-4, with D maybe TRBD1 (6 bases). The CDR3 loop spans 16 amino acids. CDR1 is MDHEN and CDR2 is SYDVKM in the germline V gene. Trimming shortened V by 6 bases and J by 2 bases, and 17 bases separated the two germline ends. Written as DNA, the CDR3 is TGTGCCAGCAGCCTACAGGGTAGTAGGTCCAAAAACATTCAGTACTTC. This codes for CASSLQGSRSKNIQYF.

This clone was seen a few times. J is TRBJ2-7 and V is TRBV11-2, with D hard to call. CDR1 is SGHAT, CDR2 FQNNGV, per germline. The CDR3 is 13 residues long. V was cut by 5 bases and J by 1 base, with 9 bases left in between. CDR3 sequence (DNA): TGTGCCAGCAGCCCCAGTGCTTCCTACGAGCAGTACTTC. Translated, it gives CASSPSASYEQYF.

The chain employs TRBV5-4 and TRBJ2-5; D is perhaps TRBD1 (6 bases). The CDR3 is made up of 15 amino acids. Trimming removed 5 bases from V and 4 bases from J, with 18 bases in between. CDR1 and CDR2 (germline): SGHNT, YYREEE (reference sequence). CDR3 coding DNA: TGTGCCAGCAGTTGGGGGCTCGACAGCTCAGAGACCCAGTACTTC. Amino acid sequence: CASSWGLDSSETQYF.

In regard to this clone: Other nucleotide sequences in the sample specify the same CDR3. The J gene is TRBJ1-1, the V gene TRBV9; 8 nucleotides align to TRBD1. This CDR3 is 14 amino acids long. Per the germline V gene, CDR1 is SGDLS and CDR2 is YYNGEE. Losses at the gene ends were 2 bases for V and 1 base for J; bases not matched to a gene: 1. In DNA, the CDR3 is TGTGCCAGCAGCGTGGGGACAGGGAACACTGAAGCTTTCTTT. The encoded protein is CASSVGTGNTEAFF.

V usage is TRBV6-5 and J usage is TRBJ2-3; 7 bases fit TRBD1. CDR1 is MNHEY, CDR2 SVGAGI, per germline. The CDR3 covers 14 residues. Losses at the gene ends were 4 bases for V and 1 base for J; bases not matched to a gene: 2. CDR3 sequence (DNA): TGTGCCAGCAGTTCCGGGACAGGCACAGATACGCAGTATTTT. Translating it yields CASSSGTGTDTQYF.

This chain connects TRBV7-8 to TRBJ2-7; TRBD2 aligns across 7 bases. Germline V lookup: CDR1 SGHVS, CDR2 FQNEAQ. Trimming removed 5 bases from V and 3 bases from J; junction bases left unmatched: 7. This CDR3 is 14 amino acids long. In DNA form, the CDR3 reads TGTGCCAGCAGCCGGACTAGAGATCACTACGAGCAGTACTTC. Its translation is CASSRTRDHYEQYF.

The CDR3 reads CASSQGVLTRQGKTEAFF. CDR3 sequence (DNA): TGCGCCAGCAGCCAAGGGGTTCTGACGAGACAGGGGAAGACTGAAGCTTTCTTT. The V and J genes are TRBV4-1 and TRBJ1-1, with TRBD1 matching over 8 bases. Germline V gene lookup returns CDR1 MGHRA and CDR2 YSYEKL. Unmatched junction bases numbered 15, after V lost 1 base and J lost 5 bases. The CDR3 is 18 residues long.

The J gene is TRBJ1-2, the V gene TRBV9; tentatively, D is TRBD1 (6 bases). CDR3 length: 16 amino acids. Trimming stripped 3 bases from V and 6 bases from J, with 21 bases between. Germline CDR1 and CDR2: SGDLS and YYNGEE. CDR3 amino acids: CASSARDTPIPNGYTF. Written as DNA, the CDR3 is TGTGCCAGCAGCGCCAGGGACACACCGATTCCTAATGGCTACACCTTC.

The chain combines TRBV10-3 with TRBJ2-5; D gene ambiguous. The DNA end favors TRBJ2-7, so the J call may be wrong. The CDR3 has 12 residues. Germline CDR1 ENHRY, CDR2 SYGVKD. The CDR3 spells CAISDDLYEQYF. CDR3 DNA: TGTGCCATCAGTGACGATCTCTACGAGCAGTACTTC.